Below, 26 T cell receptor beta chains from the same sample are listed, as sequenced in a study of blood T cell repertoires in COVID-19. Libraries were prepared by immunoSEQ multiplex PCR; TCRdb keeps only in-frame clonotypes and omits some of them. The profile shows 300,000 to 400,000 clones, around 88% of them singletons. Specimen: peripheral blood. The receptor set was obtained from a woman aged 60 to 75 with COVID-19, enrolled during active disease.

This clone was detected only a few times. The chain joins TRBV28 to TRBJ2-2; 11 bases are shared with TRBD2. Germline V gives CDR1 MDHEN, CDR2 SYDVKM. The CDR3 extends over 16 amino acids. Unmatched junction bases numbered 6, after V lost 5 bases and J lost 4 bases. CDR3 protein: CASSTTSGEGTGELFF. CDR3 DNA sequence: TGTGCCAGCAGTACGACTAGCGGGGAGGGCACCGGGGAGCTGTTTTTT.

The genes are TRBV7-9 and TRBJ1-2, with 7 nucleotides matching TRBD1. This CDR3 has 14 residues. The V gene end was trimmed by 5 bases and the J gene end by 8 bases; junction bases not matched to a gene: 11. The germline V gene has CDR1 SEHNR and CDR2 FQNEAQ (reference sequence). This chain's CDR3 is CASSPPRQGDGYTF. CDR3 sequence (DNA): TGTGCCAGCAGCCCCCCCAGACAGGGAGACGGCTACACCTTC.

This chain joins TRBV24-1 and TRBJ2-3; unclear D gene. Per the germline V gene, CDR1 is KGHDR and CDR2 is SFDVKD. The CDR3 loop spans 15 amino acids. Trimming took 2 bases from V and 6 from J, leaving 14 bases between them. The CDR3 loop reads CATSDSTVAADTQYF. CDR3 sequence (DNA): TGTGCCACCAGTGATTCGACCGTAGCTGCGGATACGCAGTATTTT.

The chain links TRBV12-5 to TRBJ2-5, with D tentatively TRBD2 (7 bases). V was cut by 0 bases and J by 4 bases, with 15 bases left in between. The CDR3 runs to 16 residues. From germline, CDR1 is LGHNT and CDR2 FRNRAP. CDR3 sequence reads: CASGLVRGGGIETQYF. As DNA, the CDR3 is TGTGCTAGTGGTTTGGTACGGGGCGGGGGCATAGAGACCCAGTACTTC.

The rearrangement links TRBV11-2 to TRBJ1-2; TRBD1 agrees at 7 bases. Germline V gene sequence: CDR1 SGHAT, CDR2 FQNNGV. The V and J ends lost 6 bases and 4 bases, in that order; junction bases with no gene match: 2. There are 12 residues in the CDR3. CDR3 protein: CASRTGVYGYTF. Written as DNA, the CDR3 is TGTGCCAGCAGAACAGGGGTCTATGGCTACACCTTC.

CDR3 residues: CASSIGGLSYEQYF. For the CDR3, the DNA is TGTGCCAGTAGTATAGGCGGTCTCTCCTACGAGCAGTACTTC. The V call is TRBV19, the J call TRBJ2-7; the D is unclear. Trimming cost V 1 base and J 0 bases, with 7 bases left between them. This CDR3 comprises 14 residues. Looked up from germline, CDR1 is LNHDA and CDR2 is SQIVND (reference sequence).

The J gene is TRBJ2-7, the V gene TRBV5-1; D ambiguous. CDR3 size: 13 residues. V lost 0 bases to trimming and J lost 5 bases, with 9 bases between them. CDR1 is SGHRS, CDR2 YFSETQ, per germline. The DNA of the CDR3 is TGCGCCAGCAGCTTGGGGTATACTAACGAGCAGTACTTC. This translates into CASSLGYTNEQYF.

The chain is built from TRBV5-1 and TRBJ1-2, with 7 bases that match TRBD1. Trimming at V came to 4 bases and at J to 3 bases, leaving 9 bases not matched to a gene. This CDR3 spans 15 amino acids. Germline V lookup: CDR1 SGHRS, CDR2 YFSETQ. The CDR3 nucleotides read TGCGCCAGCAGCCACGGGACAGCATTGGACTATGGCTACACCTTC. Translated, it gives CASSHGTALDYGYTF. Full variable domain (remainder filled in from reference TRBV5-1 and TRBJ1-2): KAGVTQTPRYLIKTRGQQVTLSCSPISGHRSVSWYQQTPGQGLQFLFEYFSETQRNKGNFPGRFSGRQFSNSRSEMNVSTLELGDSALYLCASSHGTALDYGYTFGSGTRLTVV.

DNA for the CDR3: TGTGCCAGCAGGGACAGAGCCTACGAGCAGTACTTC. This encodes CASRDRAYEQYF. V is TRBV6-5 and J is TRBJ2-7; perhaps TRBD1 as D (6 bases). The V end lost 6 bases, the J end lost 2 bases, and 8 bases lay between the germline ends. CDR1 and CDR2 from the germline V gene are MNHEY and SVGAGI. There are 12 residues in the CDR3.

CDR3: CASSLSGGGGDTQYF. The CDR3 DNA is TGTGCCAGCAGCTTATCGGGTGGGGGAGGAGATACGCAGTATTTT. The rearrangement links TRBV7-3 to TRBJ2-3; tentative D call: TRBD2 (6 bases). Trimming cost V 2 bases and J 5 bases, with 14 bases left between them. The V gene's germline CDR1 is SGHTA and CDR2 FQGTGA. The CDR3 is made up of 15 amino acids.

The V call is TRBV5-5, the J call TRBJ2-5; 11 positions agree with TRBD2. Germline loops: CDR1 SGHKS, CDR2 YYEKEE (reference sequence). The CDR3 loop spans 15 amino acids. Germline trimming cut 4 bases from V and 2 bases from J; bases unmatched to any gene: 4. CDR3: CASSTGLAAQETQYF. CDR3 DNA: TGTGCCAGCAGCACGGGACTAGCGGCACAAGAGACCCAGTACTTC.

The chain is built from TRBV3-1 (or the pseudogene TRBV3-2) and TRBJ2-1; D is ambiguous. This CDR3 contains 14 residues. V lost 1 base to trimming and J lost 8 bases, with 12 bases between them. Looked up from germline, CDR1 is LGHDT and CDR2 is YNNKEL (reference sequence). CDR3 protein: CASSQGLGDHEQFF. The CDR3 nucleotides read TGTGCCAGCAGCCAAGGGCTAGGAGACCATGAGCAGTTCTTC.

This chain joins TRBV6-5 and TRBJ2-7, with D tentatively TRBD2 (5 bases). The CDR3 is made up of 16 amino acids. Germline values: CDR1 MNHEY, CDR2 SVGAGI. V was cut by 0 bases and J by 3 bases, with 15 bases left in between. The CDR3 here is CASSYSTGVAYYEQYF. CDR3 nucleotide sequence: TGTGCCAGCAGTTACTCGACCGGGGTCGCCTACTACGAGCAGTACTTC.

The chain joins TRBV11-1 to TRBJ2-7, with TRBD1 identical over 7 bases. Germline CDR1 SGHAT, CDR2 FQDESV (reference sequence). This CDR3 comprises 15 residues. The junction had 11 bases not matched to a gene; V was cut back by 5 bases and J by 4 bases. The CDR3 loop is CASSNTGAYRYEQYF. The CDR3 nucleotides are TGTGCCAGCAGCAATACAGGGGCCTACCGGTACGAGCAGTACTTC.

This clone was counted once. The chain carries TRBV3-1 (or the pseudogene TRBV3-2) and TRBJ2-7; D unresolved. V gave up 5 bases and J gave up 1 base, with 15 bases separating them. The CDR3 is 15 amino acids. CDR1 and CDR2 from the germline V gene are LGHDT and YNNKEL (reference sequence). The chain's CDR3 is CASSYFTVLSYEQYF. As DNA, the CDR3 is TGTGCCAGCAGCTACTTCACCGTCCTTTCCTACGAGCAGTACTTC.

The chain employs TRBV10-1 and TRBJ1-6; D remains ambiguous. Germline V gives CDR1 WNHNN, CDR2 SYGVQD (reference sequence). This CDR3 contains 17 residues. The V and J ends lost 6 bases and 6 bases respectively, with 21 bases between them. The DNA of the CDR3 is TGCGCCAGCAGGAGGTGGGGAGGGCGGCAATCTAATTCACCCCTCCACTTT. As protein: CASRRWGGRQSNSPLHF.

The genes are TRBV6-5 and TRBJ1-1, with 10 bases that match TRBD1. Germline trimming cut 5 bases from V and 11 bases from J; bases unmatched to any gene: 14. CDR3 size: 15 residues. The germline CDR1 and CDR2 sequences are MNHEY and SVGAGI. CDR3: CASSQLGQGYEKAFF. For the CDR3, the DNA is TGTGCCAGCAGTCAGTTGGGACAGGGGTATGAGAAGGCTTTCTTT.

The chain carries TRBV5-5 and TRBJ1-5; D is unclear. CDR1 and CDR2 from the germline V gene are SGHKS and YYEKEE (reference sequence). This CDR3 comprises 12 residues. With 0 bases removed from V and 6 bases from J, the gap between germline ends came to 4 bases. CDR3 amino acids: CASSLAGQPQHF. The CDR3 DNA sequence: TGTGCCAGCAGCTTGGCAGGTCAGCCCCAGCATTTT.

The chain recombines TRBV2 with TRBJ2-1, with TRBD1 matching 10 bases. This CDR3 contains 13 residues. Germline V lookup: CDR1 SNHLY, CDR2 FYNNEI. V lost 5 bases to trimming and J lost 10 bases; unmatched junction nucleotides: 5. The CDR3 here is CASSRQGAREQFF. CDR3 DNA: TGTGCCAGCAGTCGACAGGGGGCTAGGGAGCAGTTCTTC.

The chain employs TRBV12-3 or TRBV12-4 and TRBJ1-1, with TRBD1 identical over 8 bases. J was trimmed by 8 bases and V by 4 bases; bases with no gene match: 3. This CDR3 spans 12 amino acids. Written as DNA, the CDR3 is TGTGCCAGCAGTTCGGACAGGGAGGAAGCTTTCTTT. Translating it yields CASSSDREEAFF.

This rearrangement joins TRBV19 to TRBJ1-5; unclear D gene. Trimming stripped 1 base from V and 3 bases from J, with 7 bases between. CDR3 length equals 14 residues. CDR1 and CDR2 (germline): LNHDA, SQIVND (reference sequence). CDR3 residues: CASSIVQPNQPQHF. CDR3 sequence (DNA): TGTGCCAGTAGTATAGTACAGCCCAATCAGCCCCAGCATTTT.

The chain has TRBV5-1 and TRBJ1-2, with no clear D. Germline values: CDR1 SGHRS, CDR2 YFSETQ. V was trimmed by 0 bases and J by 6 bases, leaving 6 bases between them. This CDR3 is built from 12 residues. The CDR3 DNA reads as TGCGCCAGCAGCTTGGACCAGAATGGCTACACCTTC. It codes for CASSLDQNGYTF.

The gene calls are TRBV7-6 and TRBJ1-1; 9 bases align to TRBD1. The CDR3 runs 15 residues. CDR1 and CDR2 (germline): SGHVS, FNYEAQ. The junction had 6 bases not matched to a gene; V was cut back by 0 bases and J by 7 bases. CDR3: CASSLATGGASEAFF. CDR3 DNA: TGTGCCAGCAGCTTAGCGACAGGGGGGGCGAGTGAAGCTTTCTTT.

V gene TRBV7-9 combines with J gene TRBJ1-2, with D tentatively TRBD1 (6 bases). The CDR3 runs 12 residues. V was cut by 0 bases and J by 8 bases, with 7 bases left in between. Germline values: CDR1 SEHNR, CDR2 FQNEAQ (reference sequence). The CDR3 region is CASSLAGGGYTF. In nucleotides, the CDR3 is TGTGCCAGCAGCTTAGCAGGGGGAGGCTACACCTTC.

Only one count was recorded for this clone. The chain uses TRBV5-1 and TRBJ2-5, with D maybe TRBD1 (5 bases). The germline V gene encodes CDR1 SGHRS and CDR2 YFSETQ. This CDR3 comprises 12 residues. V was cut by 3 bases and J by 5 bases, with 8 bases left in between. The CDR3 reads CASSSGLETQYF. The CDR3 DNA reads TGCGCCAGCAGCTCAGGGCTCGAGACCCAGTACTTC.

This rearrangement joins TRBV13 to TRBJ2-7; 9 positions match TRBD2. V lost 5 bases and J lost 7; bases outside the gene matches: 9. Germline V gene data show CDR1 as PRHDT and CDR2 as FYEKMQ (reference sequence). The CDR3 is 14 amino acids. CDR3 in amino acids: CASSERGASGEQYF. The CDR3 DNA is TGTGCCAGCAGCGAGCGGGGGGCATCTGGGGAGCAGTACTTC.